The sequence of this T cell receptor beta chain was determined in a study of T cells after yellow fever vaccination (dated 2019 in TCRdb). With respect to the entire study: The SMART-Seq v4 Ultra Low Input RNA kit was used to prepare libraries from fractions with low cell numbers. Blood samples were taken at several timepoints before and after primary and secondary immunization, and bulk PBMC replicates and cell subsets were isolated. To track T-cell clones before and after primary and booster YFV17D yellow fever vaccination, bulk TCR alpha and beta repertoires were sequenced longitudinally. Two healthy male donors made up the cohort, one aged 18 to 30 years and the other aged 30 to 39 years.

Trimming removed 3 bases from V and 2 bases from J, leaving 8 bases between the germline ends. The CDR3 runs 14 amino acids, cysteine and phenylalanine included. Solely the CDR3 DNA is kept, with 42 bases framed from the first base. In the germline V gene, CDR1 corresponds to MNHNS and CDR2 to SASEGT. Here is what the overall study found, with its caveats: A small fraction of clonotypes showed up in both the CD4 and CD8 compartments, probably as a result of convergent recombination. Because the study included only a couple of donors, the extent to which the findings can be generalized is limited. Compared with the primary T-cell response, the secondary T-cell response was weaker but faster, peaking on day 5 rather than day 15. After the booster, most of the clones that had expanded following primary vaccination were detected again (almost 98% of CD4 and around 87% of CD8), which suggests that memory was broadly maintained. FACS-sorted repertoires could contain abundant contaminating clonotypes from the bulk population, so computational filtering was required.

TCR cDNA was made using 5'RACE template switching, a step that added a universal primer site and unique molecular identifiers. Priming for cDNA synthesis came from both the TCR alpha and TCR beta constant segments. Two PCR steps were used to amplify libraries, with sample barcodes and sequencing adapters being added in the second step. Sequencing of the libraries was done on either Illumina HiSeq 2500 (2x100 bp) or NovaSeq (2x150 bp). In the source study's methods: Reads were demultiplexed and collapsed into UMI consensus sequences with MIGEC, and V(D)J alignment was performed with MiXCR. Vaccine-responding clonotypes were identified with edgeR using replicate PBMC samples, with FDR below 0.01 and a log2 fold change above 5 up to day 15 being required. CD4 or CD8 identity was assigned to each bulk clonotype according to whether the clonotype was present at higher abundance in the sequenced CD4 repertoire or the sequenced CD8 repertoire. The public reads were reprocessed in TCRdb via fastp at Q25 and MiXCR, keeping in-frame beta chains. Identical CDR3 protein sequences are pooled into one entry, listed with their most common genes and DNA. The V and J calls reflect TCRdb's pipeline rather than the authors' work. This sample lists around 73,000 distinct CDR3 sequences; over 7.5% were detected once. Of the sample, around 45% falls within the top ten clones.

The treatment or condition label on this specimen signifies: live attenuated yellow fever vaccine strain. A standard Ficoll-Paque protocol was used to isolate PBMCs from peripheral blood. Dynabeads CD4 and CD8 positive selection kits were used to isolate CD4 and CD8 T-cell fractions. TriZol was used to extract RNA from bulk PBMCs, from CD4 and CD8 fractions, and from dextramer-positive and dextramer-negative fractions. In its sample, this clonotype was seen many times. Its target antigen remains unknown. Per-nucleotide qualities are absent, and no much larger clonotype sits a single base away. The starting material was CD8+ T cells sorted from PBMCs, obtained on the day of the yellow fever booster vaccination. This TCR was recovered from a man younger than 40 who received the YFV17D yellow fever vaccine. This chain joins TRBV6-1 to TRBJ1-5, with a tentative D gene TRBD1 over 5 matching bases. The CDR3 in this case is CASSDTGGNQPQHF. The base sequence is TGTGCCAGCAGTGATACAGGAGGCAATCAGCCCCAGCATTTT.